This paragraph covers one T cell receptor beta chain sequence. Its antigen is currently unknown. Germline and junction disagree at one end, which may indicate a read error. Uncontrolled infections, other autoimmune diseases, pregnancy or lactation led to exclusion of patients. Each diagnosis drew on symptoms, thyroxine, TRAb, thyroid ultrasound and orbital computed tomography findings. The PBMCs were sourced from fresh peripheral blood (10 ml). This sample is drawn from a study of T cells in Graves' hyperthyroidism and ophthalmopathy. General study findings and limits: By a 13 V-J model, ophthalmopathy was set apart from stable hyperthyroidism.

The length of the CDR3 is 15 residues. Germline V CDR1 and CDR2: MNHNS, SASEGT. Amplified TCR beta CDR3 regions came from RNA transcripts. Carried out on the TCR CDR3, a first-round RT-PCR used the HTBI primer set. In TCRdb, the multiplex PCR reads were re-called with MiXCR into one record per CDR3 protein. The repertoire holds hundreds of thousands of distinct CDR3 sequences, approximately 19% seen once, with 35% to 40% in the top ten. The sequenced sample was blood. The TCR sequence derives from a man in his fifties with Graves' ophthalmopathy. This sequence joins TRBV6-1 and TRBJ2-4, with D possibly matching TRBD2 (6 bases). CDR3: CASSEATGVKNIQCF. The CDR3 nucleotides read TGTGCCAGCAGTGAAGCCACGGGAGTGAAAAACATTCAGTGCTTC.